The T cell receptor (beta chain) under discussion was sequenced for a study of cytomegalovirus exposure and HLA in healthy donors. Primers included in the PCR were 60 Vbeta and 13 Jbeta primers. Assay: immunoSEQ multiplex PCR; the TCRdb copy retains only in-frame clones and omits some. The data contain roughly 150,000 clones, about 81% of them singletons. V was pared by 4 bases and J by 8 bases, with 21 bases between. The CDR3 runs to 16 residues. Germline V lookup: CDR1 SGHRS, CDR2 YFSETQ. General observations from the study: Presence/absence analyses supposed approximately even sequencing depth among donors. Within an earlier analysis, most TCR beta V segments proved productive either about 90% or about 30% of the time.

Comment on this clone: Its specificity is unknown.

The sequenced material came from PBMCs. The receptor was derived from a woman aged 45 to 65 in good health and CMV-seropositive. The chain recombines TRBV5-1 with TRBJ1-4, with D perhaps TRBD1 (5 bases). CDR3 region: CASSGGGTPSGEKLFF. DNA of the CDR3: TGCGCCAGCAGCGGGGGAGGGACGCCCTCGGGCGAAAAACTGTTTTTT.